Listed here are 27 T cell receptor beta chains from one sample, sequenced in a study of identical twins. TCRdb redid the calling of the 5' RACE reads with MiXCR, one entry per CDR3 protein. The sample yields some 1,600,000 distinct CDR3 sequences, more than 30% seen once. The sample comprised cord blood. The receptors derive from a newborn girl in good health.

V is TRBV7-2 and J is TRBJ2-1; the match to TRBD2 covers 13 bases. There are 19 residues in the CDR3. Trimming removed 1 base from V and 5 bases from J; junction bases left unmatched: 11. Germline V gives CDR1 SGHTA, CDR2 FQGNSA. The CDR3 DNA is TGTGCCAGCAGCTTAGTAGCACTAGCGGGAGGGGTTACGAACAATGAGCAGTTCTTC. Protein product: CASSLVALAGGVTNNEQFF.

This clonotype was seen only a few times. The chain has TRBV27 and TRBJ2-1, with 8 bases aligning to TRBD2. Germline loops: CDR1 MNHEY, CDR2 SMNVEV (reference sequence). Trimming cost V 5 bases and J 3 bases; bases outside gene matches: 12. This CDR3 spans 17 amino acids. In nucleotides, the CDR3 is TGTGCCAGCAGTGTCCCGAAATCAGCGGGAGACTACAATGAGCAGTTCTTC. Protein sequence: CASSVPKSAGDYNEQFF.

A few counts support this clonotype. The chain employs TRBV5-1 and TRBJ2-1, with 9 bases fitting TRBD2. V lost 0 bases to trimming and J lost 2 bases; unmatched junction nucleotides: 6. CDR3 length: 17 residues. Looked up from germline, CDR1 is SGHRS and CDR2 is YFSETQ. The DNA for the CDR3 is TGCGCCAGCAGCTTGGGTCTAGCGGGGCTAGCCTACAATGAGCAGTTCTTC. Translated: CASSLGLAGLAYNEQFF.

V is TRBV20-1 and J is TRBJ2-5; D not certain. The J call may be faulty, since TRBJ2-1 better matches the DNA end. CDR1 and CDR2 from the germline V gene are DFQATT and SNEGSKA (reference sequence). The CDR3 spans 14 residues. The CDR3 region is CSARFRRFQETQFF. The CDR3 coding sequence is TGCAGTGCTAGATTCAGACGGTTCCAAGAGACCCAGTTCTTC.

This clonotype was seen a handful of times. The V and J genes are TRBV21-1 and TRBJ2-3; whether TRBD2, the table's D call, matches the DNA was not checked. TRBV21-1 has pseudogene status. This CDR3 region has 17 residues. This chain's CDR3 is CASSKLGSGIRTDTQYF. In DNA, the CDR3 is TGTGCCAGCAGCAAACTCGGTAGCGGGATACGCACAGATACGCAGTATTTT.

This rearrangement joins TRBV28 to TRBJ2-1; 13 bases match TRBD2. There are 21 residues in the CDR3. V lost 0 bases and J lost 2; bases outside the gene matches: 13. The germline gives CDR1 MDHEN, CDR2 SYDVKM. CDR3 nucleotides: TGTGCCAGCAGTTTATGGGTGGGACTAGCGGGATCCCATAAACCCTACAATGAGCAGTTCTTC. Amino acids: CASSLWVGLAGSHKPYNEQFF.

The sample holds a few counts of this clonotype. The V call is TRBV29-1, the J call TRBJ1-1, with D tentatively TRBD1 (5 bases). Germline-derived CDR1 and CDR2 are SQVTM and ANQGSEA. Trimming shortened V by 5 bases and J by 0 bases, and 10 bases separated the two germline ends. This CDR3 has 13 residues. DNA for the CDR3: TGCAGCGTTCGGGGCAGGGTGAACACTGAAGCTTTCTTT. It translates to CSVRGRVNTEAFF.

This clonotype has more than one count but fewer than ten. In DNA, the CDR3 is TGTGCCAGCAGTTACACCCTAGCGGGAGGCACAGATACGCAGTATTTT. Protein sequence: CASSYTLAGGTDTQYF. The rearrangement uses TRBV6-5 and TRBJ2-3, with 10 bases fitting TRBD2. V lost 2 bases, J lost 1 base, and 3 bases stayed unmatched. The germline CDR1 and CDR2 sequences are MNHEY and SVGAGI. CDR3 size: 16 residues.

This clonotype was found a few times. V gene TRBV10-3 combines with J gene TRBJ1-6; 12 positions match TRBD1. The CDR3 runs 16 residues. CDR1 and CDR2 (germline): ENHRY, SYGVKD. J lost 8 bases, V lost 4 bases, and 6 bases had no gene match. CDR3 coding DNA: TGTGCCATCAGTGGAGACGGGACAGGGGGCGATTCACCCCTCCACTTT. This encodes CAISGDGTGGDSPLHF.

This clonotype has more than one count but fewer than ten. V and J are TRBV5-6 and TRBJ2-5, with D uncertain. CDR1 and CDR2 (germline): SGHDT, YYEEEE. V was cut by 0 bases and J by 1 base, with 10 bases left in between. The CDR3 runs 15 residues. CDR3 DNA sequence: TGTGCCAGCAGCTTGGCGATCACCTTCCAAGAGACCCAGTACTTC. Protein: CASSLAITFQETQYF.

This sequence joins TRBV4-2 and TRBJ2-7, with 15 bases aligning to TRBD2. Germline V gene sequence: CDR1 LGHNA, CDR2 YNFKEQ. Trimming cost V 4 bases and J 12 bases; bases outside gene matches: 16. The CDR3 is 17 residues long. In DNA form, the CDR3 reads TGTGCCAGCAGCCTAGGACTAGCGGGGGGGTCAGATGAGACCCTGTACTTC. This translates into CASSLGLAGGSDETLYF.

This clonotype was recorded a few times. This rearrangement joins TRBV6-5 to TRBJ2-5; TRBD1 is a possible D gene (7 bases). The end of the DNA is better explained by TRBJ2-7, so the J call may be wrong. Germline V gives CDR1 MNHEY, CDR2 SVGAGI. The CDR3 spans 12 residues. The DNA of the CDR3 is TGTGCCAGCGGAGGGGGCCCCTACGAGCAGTACTTC. It is translated as CASGGGPYEQYF.

Here the CDR3 reads CASTQGGWDNEQFF. CDR3 DNA: TGTGCCAGCACCCAGGGGGGGTGGGACAATGAGCAGTTCTTC. The chain is built from TRBV25-1 and TRBJ2-1; D might be TRBD1 or TRBD2, each matching 7 bases. This CDR3 is built from 14 residues. Germline V gene sequence: CDR1 MGHDK, CDR2 SYGVNS. Trimming took off 7 bases at V and 5 bases at J, with 15 bases between the two ends.

The chain combines TRBV28 with TRBJ2-1; weak D call: TRBD2 (6 bases). Germline lookup yields CDR1 MDHEN and CDR2 SYDVKM. The CDR3 sequence is 16 residues long. Trimming removed 7 bases at V and 4 bases at J, with 20 bases between. The CDR3 loop reads CASTGVAGRTYNEQFF. DNA of the CDR3: TGTGCCAGCACGGGGGTGGCGGGACGTACTTACAATGAGCAGTTCTTC.

CDR3 loop: CSVGGDSSYEQYF. The CDR3 DNA reads as TGCAGCGTTGGAGGGGACAGTTCCTACGAGCAGTACTTC. The chain has TRBV29-1 and TRBJ2-7; 7 bases are shared with TRBD1. The CDR3 is 13 residues long. The trim removed 4 bases at V and 1 base at J, leaving 4 bases unmatched. Germline V lookup: CDR1 SQVTM, CDR2 ANQGSEA.

The rearrangement links TRBV20-1 to TRBJ1-5; D ambiguous. The germline CDR1 and CDR2 sequences are DFQATT and SNEGSKA (reference sequence). The CDR3 runs to 12 residues. Trimming shortened V by 6 bases and J by 7 bases, and 13 bases separated the two germline ends. CDR3 region: CSASGVGQPQHF. Here the CDR3 DNA reads TGCAGTGCCAGTGGGGTCGGGCAGCCCCAGCATTTT.

In its sample, this clonotype was seen a few times. The J gene is TRBJ2-3, the V gene TRBV14; 8 bases are shared with TRBD2. CDR1 and CDR2 from the germline V gene are SGHDN and FVKESK. V dropped 2 bases and J dropped 3; count of bases not matched to a gene: 7. The CDR3 sequence is 16 residues long. The CDR3 DNA reads TGTGCCAGCAGCCAATCTCGTAGACTAGCGACAGATACGCAGTATTTT. It codes for CASSQSRRLATDTQYF.

This clonotype has just a few counts. This rearrangement joins TRBV5-1 to TRBJ1-2; TRBD1 might be the D (6 bases). The CDR3 runs 14 residues. The germline V and J ends were trimmed by 2 bases and 4 bases, with 12 bases remaining between them. Germline CDR1 and CDR2: SGHRS and YFSETQ. The CDR3 spells CASSLLEGVYGYTF. CDR3 sequence (DNA): TGCGCCAGCAGCTTATTGGAGGGGGTCTATGGCTACACCTTC.

The V and J genes are TRBV20-1 and TRBJ2-4, with 11 bases lining up with TRBD2. The closer fit of TRBJ2-7 to the DNA end suggests the J call may be wrong. The CDR3 covers 15 residues. In germline, CDR1 is DFQATT, CDR2 SNEGSKA (reference sequence). DNA of the CDR3: TGCAGTGCTAGAGATCTAGCGGGAGGAGACTACGAGCAGTACTTC. The encoded protein is CSARDLAGGDYEQYF.

This chain connects TRBV20-1 to TRBJ2-2, with TRBD1 identical over 11 bases. The J segment lost 5 bases and the V segment lost 6 bases, leaving 8 bases of the junction unmatched. The CDR3 has 15 amino acids. The V gene's germline CDR1 is DFQATT and CDR2 SNEGSKA (reference sequence). The CDR3 DNA reads TGCAGTGCCGAGGACAGGGGGCGAGGTACCGGGGAGCTGTTTTTT. It is translated as CSAEDRGRGTGELFF.

This clonotype was seen more than once but under ten times. This chain connects TRBV20-1 to TRBJ1-5; D gene ambiguous. CDR3 length equals 14 residues. Per germline, CDR1 DFQATT and CDR2 SNEGSKA (reference sequence). The V gene lost 3 bases and the J gene lost 4 bases, with 13 bases spanning the gap. The CDR3 loop is CSASDELKNQPQHF. The DNA for the CDR3 is TGCAGTGCTAGTGATGAATTGAAAAATCAGCCCCAGCATTTT.

The chain couples TRBV5-1 to TRBJ2-3; TRBD1 or TRBD2 may be the D gene (6 bases each). V lost 0 bases and J lost 5, with 13 bases in between. The CDR3 sequence is 15 residues long. Germline values: CDR1 SGHRS, CDR2 YFSETQ. CDR3: CASSLEGGRGDTQYF. DNA for the CDR3: TGCGCCAGCAGCTTGGAAGGGGGGCGTGGAGATACGCAGTATTTT.

Comments on this clonotype: The junction does not match germline at one end; this may be a read error. The J gene is TRBJ2-7, the V gene TRBV27; 9 positions agree with TRBD2. Germline values: CDR1 MNHEY, CDR2 SMNVEV (reference sequence). This CDR3 is 16 amino acids long. In nucleotides, the CDR3 is TGTGCCGGCAGTGCTATATCGGGACTAGCCCCCTACGAGCAGTACTTC. It specifies CAGSAISGLAPYEQYF.

The chain has TRBV20-1 and TRBJ2-6; no firm D call. The CDR3 extends over 13 amino acids. CDR1 and CDR2 from the germline V gene are DFQATT and SNEGSKA (reference sequence). The ends were cut back, 6 bases at V and 0 bases at J, with 6 bases in the middle. The CDR3 coding sequence is TGCAGTGCGATTAGCTCTGGGGCCAACGTCCTGACTTTC. Amino acid sequence: CSAISSGANVLTF.

The rearrangement uses TRBV7-6 and TRBJ1-2, with D maybe TRBD1 (5 bases). V was pared by 6 bases and J by 9 bases, with 14 bases between. This CDR3 has 12 residues. The germline V gene has CDR1 SGHVS and CDR2 FNYEAQ. The CDR3 here is CASRAKWGSYTF. The CDR3, as DNA: TGTGCCAGCAGGGCTAAATGGGGGAGCTACACCTTC.

This clonotype was counted only a few times. CDR3 region: CATSREGLVYEQYF. For the CDR3, the DNA is TGTGCCACCAGCAGAGAGGGACTCGTCTACGAGCAGTACTTC. The chain employs TRBV15 and TRBJ2-7; possibly TRBD2 for D (6 bases). Deletions cut 0 bases from V and 3 bases from J, with 9 bases between. The germline gives CDR1 LNHNV, CDR2 YYDKDF (reference sequence). This CDR3 contains 14 residues.

The V call is TRBV19, the J call TRBJ2-4; D gene unclear. Germline V gene lookup returns CDR1 LNHDA and CDR2 SQIVND (reference sequence). The CDR3 totals 14 residues. Trimming left V 2 bases short and J 1 base short, with 6 bases between. The CDR3 DNA reads as TGTGCCAGTAGTATAAACGGGGCCAAAAACATTCAGTACTTC. Translation gives CASSINGAKNIQYF.